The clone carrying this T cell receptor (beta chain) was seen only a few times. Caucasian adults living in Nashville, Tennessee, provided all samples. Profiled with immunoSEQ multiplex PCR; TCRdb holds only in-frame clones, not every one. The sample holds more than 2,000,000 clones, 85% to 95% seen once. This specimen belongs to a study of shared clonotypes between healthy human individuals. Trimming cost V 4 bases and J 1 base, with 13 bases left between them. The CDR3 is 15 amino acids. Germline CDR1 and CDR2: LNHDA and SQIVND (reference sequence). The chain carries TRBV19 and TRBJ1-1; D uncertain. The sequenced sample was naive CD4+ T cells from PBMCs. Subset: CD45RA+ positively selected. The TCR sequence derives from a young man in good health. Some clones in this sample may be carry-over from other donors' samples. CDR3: CASSTVLGPNTEAFF. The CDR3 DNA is TGTGCCAGTAGTACCGTGTTAGGGCCGAACACTGAAGCTTTCTTT.